Below, one T cell receptor beta chain is given with its context. These data come from a study of blood T cell repertoires in COVID-19. Background on the study: Sites in the United States, Italy and Spain provided acute and convalescent COVID-19 samples.

Produced via immunoSEQ multiplex PCR; TCRdb's table is partial and in-frame only. The data contain about 200,000 clones, around 82% of them singletons. Cohort allocation depended upon clinical history that participants reported. V lost 0 bases, J lost 2 bases, and 2 bases stayed unmatched. Germline lookup yields CDR1 SGHRS and CDR2 YFSETQ. The CDR3 consists of 17 residues. This clonotype originated in a woman aged 40 to 50 with acute COVID-19. The chain uses TRBV5-1 and TRBJ2-3; TRBD2 matches 14 bases. Sequenced: PBMCs or T cells enriched from blood (not recorded which). The CDR3 sequence: CASSLEGLAGVTDTQYF. The CDR3 DNA follows: TGCGCCAGCAGCTTGGAGGGACTAGCGGGGGTCACAGATACGCAGTATTTT.